The 30 T cell receptor beta chains reported below all come from one sample, sequenced in a study of shared clonotypes between healthy human individuals. Produced via immunoSEQ multiplex PCR; TCRdb's table is partial and in-frame only. This table holds about 2.2 million clones, 80% to 95% found once. Naive CD8 cells lacked CD45RO and underwent positive selection for CCR7, leaving out terminally differentiated effector memory CD45RA+ cells. The specimen sequenced was naive CD8+ T cells from PBMCs. The receptors here all came from a man aged 18 to 29 in good health. Some clones in this sample may be carry-over from other donors' samples.

The gene calls are TRBV11-2 and TRBJ2-5; D gene unclear. Trimming removed 1 base at V and 7 bases at J, with 10 bases between. The CDR3 is made up of 13 amino acids. Per the germline V gene, CDR1 is SGHAT and CDR2 is FQNNGV. For the CDR3, the DNA is TGTGCCAGCAGCTTAGCCGGTCCAGGGACCCAGTACTTC. Its translation is CASSLAGPGTQYF.

The chain joins TRBV27 to TRBJ2-7; D might be TRBD2 (5 bases). The CDR3 has 15 residues. Trimming pared 4 bases from V and 0 bases from J, leaving 13 bases between. Germline V lookup: CDR1 MNHEY, CDR2 SMNVEV (reference sequence). The CDR3 protein is CASSSYTSISYEQYF. In DNA, the CDR3 is TGTGCCAGCAGTTCCTACACTAGTATCTCCTACGAGCAGTACTTC.

The V gene is TRBV13, the J gene TRBJ2-5; D not resolved. V was pared by 5 bases and J by 0 bases, with 10 bases between. This CDR3 comprises 14 residues. Germline V CDR1 and CDR2: PRHDT, FYEKMQ (reference sequence). The CDR3 here is CASSPPGNQETQYF. CDR3 nucleotide sequence: TGTGCCAGCAGCCCGCCTGGGAACCAAGAGACCCAGTACTTC.

This sequence joins TRBV6-1 and TRBJ1-2; no reliable D call. The CDR3 loop spans 13 amino acids. CDR1 and CDR2 (germline): MNHNS, SASEGT. V was shortened by 1 base and J by 3 bases, with 6 bases between the two germline ends. CDR3 amino acids: CASSEEGHYGYTF. The DNA for the CDR3 is TGTGCCAGCAGTGAAGAGGGCCACTATGGCTACACCTTC.

This chain uses TRBV10-3 with TRBJ2-1, with D perhaps matching TRBD2 (6 bases). Trimming cost V 10 bases and J 5 bases, with 21 bases left between them. The CDR3 contains 15 residues. CDR1 is ENHRY, CDR2 SYGVKD, per germline. CDR3 sequence reads: CATTPGDGTHNEQFF. The CDR3 DNA reads as TGTGCCACTACCCCGGGAGATGGAACCCACAATGAGCAGTTCTTC.

The chain recombines TRBV7-9 with TRBJ2-7; 11 bases align to TRBD2. After removal of 5 bases from V and 5 bases from J, the junction contained 11 bases not matched to a gene. The germline V gene has CDR1 SEHNR and CDR2 FQNEAQ (reference sequence). CDR3 size: 16 residues. This chain's CDR3 is CASSLTSGARPHEQYF. The CDR3 bases are TGTGCCAGCAGCCTGACTAGCGGGGCCCGCCCCCACGAGCAGTACTTC.

The gene calls are TRBV6-6 and TRBJ2-1; D may be TRBD1 (5 bases). Deletions cut 2 bases from V and 8 bases from J, with 13 bases between. The germline gives CDR1 MNHNY, CDR2 SVGAGI (reference sequence). This CDR3 is 14 amino acids long. CDR3 DNA sequence: TGTGCCAGCAGTTACCAGGGCCCCTGGGATGAGCAGTTCTTC. This translates into CASSYQGPWDEQFF.

The gene calls are TRBV11-2 and TRBJ2-1; D remains unclear. This CDR3 spans 13 amino acids. Germline-derived CDR1 and CDR2 are SGHAT and FQNNGV. V was pared by 5 bases and J by 12 bases, with 17 bases between. Here the CDR3 reads CASSLVPIFGQFF. The CDR3 coding sequence is TGTGCCAGCAGCCTCGTCCCCATCTTCGGGCAGTTCTTC.

This clone showed up just once. The V and J genes are TRBV29-1 and TRBJ2-6; D gene unclear. The CDR3 is 14 amino acids. Germline CDR1 is SQVTM and CDR2 is ANQGSEA. The germline V and J ends were trimmed by 3 bases and 0 bases, with 6 bases remaining between them. CDR3 amino acids: CSVEGDSGANVLTF. CDR3 bases: TGCAGCGTTGAGGGTGACTCTGGGGCCAACGTCCTGACTTTC.

The CDR3 is CASSIRDITYEQYF. CDR3 DNA: TGTGCCAGTAGTATAAGGGACATAACCTACGAGCAGTACTTC. The chain recombines TRBV19 with TRBJ2-7, with D possibly being TRBD1 (6 bases). Trimming left V 2 bases short and J 2 bases short, with 10 bases between. This CDR3 is 14 amino acids long. In germline, CDR1 is LNHDA, CDR2 SQIVND (reference sequence).

The chain employs TRBV27 and TRBJ1-1; D gene unclear. Trimming removed 2 bases at V and 4 bases at J, with 11 bases between. Germline V gene data show CDR1 as MNHEY and CDR2 as SMNVEV (reference sequence). This CDR3 contains 14 residues. DNA of the CDR3: TGTGCCAGCAGTTTAAACATAGGGAGCACTGAAGCTTTCTTT. This translates into CASSLNIGSTEAFF.

This CDR3 reads CASSVKPPGMNTEAFF. In DNA, the CDR3 is TGTGCCAGCAGCGTAAAACCACCGGGTATGAACACTGAAGCTTTCTTT. The rearrangement joins TRBV5-6 to TRBJ1-1; the D is unclear. The CDR3 is 16 residues long. V was pared by 4 bases and J by 0 bases, with 16 bases between. From germline, CDR1 is SGHDT and CDR2 YYEEEE.

The chain combines TRBV6-6 with TRBJ2-5, with unresolved D. Germline V lookup: CDR1 MNHNY, CDR2 SVGAGI (reference sequence). The CDR3 consists of 16 residues. Trimming shortened V by 0 bases and J by 7 bases, and 18 bases separated the two germline ends. CDR3 sequence reads: CASSYSPREVPPTQYF. The CDR3 DNA is TGTGCCAGCAGTTACTCCCCAAGGGAAGTGCCACCGACCCAGTACTTC.

The V call is TRBV7-9, the J call TRBJ1-2, with D unresolved. Germline values: CDR1 SEHNR, CDR2 FQNEAQ (reference sequence). The CDR3 has 13 amino acids. V was trimmed by 5 bases and J by 2 bases, leaving 9 bases between them. CDR3 nucleotide sequence: TGTGCCAGCAGCCCAGACATGAACTATGGCTACACCTTC. Residues: CASSPDMNYGYTF.

The chain has TRBV4-1 and TRBJ2-1, with 10 bases matching TRBD2. The germline gives CDR1 MGHRA, CDR2 YSYEKL. There are 15 residues in the CDR3. V lost 4 bases, J lost 8 bases, and 8 bases stayed unmatched. The CDR3 DNA reads TGCGCCAGCAGCCCCAGCGGGAGGGCCCAGGATGAGCAGTTCTTC. It encodes CASSPSGRAQDEQFF.

The J gene is TRBJ1-5, the V gene TRBV2; D unresolved. Trimming pared 3 bases from V and 7 bases from J, leaving 13 bases between. This CDR3 comprises 14 residues. Germline lookup yields CDR1 SNHLY and CDR2 FYNNEI. In DNA form, the CDR3 reads TGTGCCAGCAGTGAGGGTATTCCGGCCCAGCCCCAGCATTTT. Amino acids: CASSEGIPAQPQHF.

The CDR3 nucleotides are TGTGCCAGCAGCGGACAGGGGCATGAGCAGTTCTTC. Amino acids: CASSGQGHEQFF. The chain joins TRBV9 to TRBJ2-1; 8 bases agree with TRBD1. V was pared by 3 bases and J by 8 bases, with 1 base of the junction left unmatched. Per the germline V gene, CDR1 is SGDLS and CDR2 is YYNGEE. The CDR3 has 12 amino acids. Full variable domain (outside the CDR3, taken from reference TRBV9 and TRBJ2-1): DSGVTQTPKHLITATGQRVTLRCSPRSGDLSVYWYQQSLDQGLQFLIQYYNGEERAKGNILERFSAQQFPDLHSELNLSSLELGDSALYFCASSGQGHEQFFGPGTRLTVL.

The chain couples TRBV25-1 to TRBJ1-1; D unresolved. This CDR3 spans 14 amino acids. Trimming took off 0 bases at V and 4 bases at J, with 9 bases between the two ends. Germline CDR1 MGHDK, CDR2 SYGVNS. The CDR3 spells CASSEYGLGTEAFF. The CDR3 DNA follows: TGTGCCAGCAGTGAATATGGATTGGGCACTGAAGCTTTCTTT.

This clone has only one observation. The chain couples TRBV6-6 to TRBJ2-2; D possibly corresponds to TRBD2 (5 bases). Germline CDR1 is MNHNY and CDR2 is SVGAGI (reference sequence). V dropped 6 bases and J dropped 6 bases, with 11 bases sitting between them. This CDR3 contains 13 residues. The CDR3 coding sequence is TGTGCCAGCAGCACCGGGGTCCCCGGGGAGCTGTTTTTT. Amino acids: CASSTGVPGELFF.

To note about this clone: Other DNA variants within this sample encode the same CDR3. This chain links TRBV27 with TRBJ2-7; 8 bases match TRBD1. The CDR3 runs 14 residues. Germline V gives CDR1 MNHEY, CDR2 SMNVEV (reference sequence). V was clipped by 5 bases and J by 4 bases; unmatched bases: 7. The CDR3 nucleotides are TGTGCCAGCAGTCCTCGGACAGGGACTTACGAGCAGTACTTC. Protein sequence: CASSPRTGTYEQYF.

The chain is built from TRBV15 and TRBJ2-7; the match to TRBD1 covers 10 bases. V lost 4 bases, J lost 1 base, and 4 bases stayed unmatched. The germline V gene has CDR1 LNHNV and CDR2 YYDKDF (reference sequence). CDR3 length equals 15 residues. CDR3 loop: CATSTPGQGSYEQYF. The CDR3 nucleotides read TGTGCCACCAGCACTCCGGGACAGGGGTCCTACGAGCAGTACTTC.

The chain employs TRBV7-2 and TRBJ1-1; D unclear. Germline values: CDR1 SGHTA, CDR2 FQGNSA. Trimming pared 1 base from V and 3 bases from J, leaving 12 bases between. The CDR3 sequence is 15 residues long. Here the CDR3 DNA reads TGTGCCAGCAGCTTAGAGGGCAGCTCCTACACTGAAGCTTTCTTT. Translating it yields CASSLEGSSYTEAFF.

The chain carries TRBV7-2 and TRBJ1-1; no definite D call. CDR1 is SGHTA, CDR2 FQGNSA, per germline. This CDR3 region has 15 residues. Trimming shortened V by 6 bases and J by 4 bases, and 18 bases separated the two germline ends. The CDR3 protein is CASSPPGGSTTEAFF. The CDR3 DNA follows: TGTGCCAGCAGTCCCCCAGGAGGGTCTACCACTGAAGCTTTCTTT.

The chain combines TRBV6-6 with TRBJ2-7; possibly TRBD2 for D (5 bases). V gave up 6 bases and J gave up 5 bases, with 20 bases separating them. CDR1 is MNHNY, CDR2 SVGAGI, per germline (reference sequence). The CDR3 has 15 amino acids. The CDR3 loop is CASSSLGGPPDEQYF. CDR3 nucleotide sequence: TGTGCCAGCAGCTCACTCGGAGGTCCCCCCGACGAGCAGTACTTC.

This rearrangement joins TRBV28 to TRBJ2-4; the match to TRBD2 covers 12 bases. The CDR3 has 16 amino acids. After removal of 6 bases from V and 1 base from J, the junction contained 4 bases not matched to a gene. The germline V gene encodes CDR1 MDHEN and CDR2 SYDVKM. The DNA for the CDR3 is TGTGCCAGCAGCATCACTAGCGGGAGGGCCAAAAACATTCAGTACTTC. Translating gives CASSITSGRAKNIQYF.

CDR3 in amino acids: CASSIVGLAATTDTQYF. In DNA, the CDR3 is TGTGCCAGTAGTATAGTTGGACTAGCGGCGACCACAGATACGCAGTATTTT. The genes are TRBV19 and TRBJ2-3; 10 bases align to TRBD2. The V and J ends lost 1 base and 2 bases, in that order; junction bases with no gene match: 6. CDR3 length: 17 residues. The germline V gene encodes CDR1 LNHDA and CDR2 SQIVND (reference sequence).

V is TRBV14 and J is TRBJ1-3; the D gene is possibly TRBD1 (5 bases). The CDR3 runs 15 residues. The germline gives CDR1 SGHDN, CDR2 FVKESK. V was shortened by 9 bases and J by 0 bases, with 15 bases between the two germline ends. The CDR3 loop reads CASKEGLNSGNTIYF. CDR3 DNA: TGTGCCAGTAAGGAGGGGCTCAACTCTGGAAACACCATATATTTT.

The rearrangement joins TRBV7-9 to TRBJ2-7, with D hard to call. Germline V gene sequence: CDR1 SEHNR, CDR2 FQNEAQ (reference sequence). This CDR3 contains 13 residues. The V end was cut by 1 base, the J end by 6 bases, with 10 bases between. The CDR3 coding sequence is TGTGCCAGCAGCTTAGTTTTTGACTCCGAGCAGTACTTC. It specifies CASSLVFDSEQYF.

The chain has TRBV18 and TRBJ2-7; 9 bases agree with TRBD1. The CDR3 runs 17 residues. After removal of 3 bases from V and 5 bases from J, the junction contained 14 bases not matched to a gene. CDR1 and CDR2 (germline): KGHSH, LQKENI. CDR3: CASSPTRGQGLFDEQYF. The CDR3 nucleotides read TGTGCCAGCTCACCGACCCGAGGACAGGGGCTTTTCGACGAGCAGTACTTC.

The sample holds one count of this clone. The rearrangement joins TRBV10-3 to TRBJ1-1; TRBD1 matches at 7 bases. This CDR3 region has 14 residues. V was clipped by 5 bases and J by 1 base; unmatched bases: 4. The V gene's germline CDR1 is ENHRY and CDR2 SYGVKD. The DNA of the CDR3 is TGTGCCATCAGTCCCGGGACAGAGAACACTGAAGCTTTCTTT. Its translation: CAISPGTENTEAFF.